What follows describes a single T cell receptor (beta chain). Its antigen is still unknown. The junction had 7 bases not matched to a gene; V was cut back by 4 bases and J by 6 bases. The CDR3 sequence is 14 residues long. The V gene's germline CDR1 is SGHRS and CDR2 YFSETQ. The cohort excluded patients with autoimmune disease history or systemic immunosuppression. The data originate from a study of OX40 agonist ivuxolimab in advanced cancers. Repertoires were generated with immunoSEQ multiplex PCR, while TCRdb's copy carries only in-frame clones and drops some. This sample has some 28,000 clones, with 79% found just once. Study-wide results and caveats: The study did not work out the antigen specificity of the expanded peripheral T cells.

V usage is TRBV5-1 and J usage is TRBJ2-5, with 9 positions matching TRBD1. The sample was CD4+ or CD8+ T cells sorted from blood, taken in a trial of the OX40 agonist ivuxolimab. The TCR comes from an adult with an advanced solid tumor such as melanoma, head and neck, liver or kidney cancer. The CDR3 DNA reads as TGCGCCAGCAGCCCGGGACAGGGTAAACAGACCCAGTACTTC. This translates into CASSPGQGKQTQYF.